One and the same sample provided the 11 T cell receptor beta chains below, sequenced in a study of monozygotic twins with inflammatory bowel disease. TCRdb reanalyzed the 5' RACE reads, giving one entry per CDR3 protein sequence and no DNA. The sample totals 440,000 or so distinct CDR3 sequences. Sequenced material: blood. The receptor set was obtained from a human donor with ulcerative colitis or Crohn's disease, or a healthy co-twin of an affected twin (not recorded which).

The chain recombines TRBV12-3 or TRBV12-4 with TRBJ1-5. This CDR3 region has 18 residues. CDR3 loop: CASSFWQGWRVSNQPQHF.

This CDR3 reads CATSDGRDTQYF. The chain has TRBV24-1 and TRBJ2-3. Germline V gene data show CDR1 as KGHDR and CDR2 as SFDVKD. CDR3 length: 12 amino acids.

The chain uses TRBV5-1 and TRBJ2-4; TCRdb calls TRBD2, which cannot be checked without DNA. Germline CDR1 and CDR2: SGHRS and YFSETQ. The CDR3 contains 16 residues. CDR3 amino acids: CASSLVASGGKNIQYF.

The chain is built from TRBV11-2 and TRBJ2-5; TCRdb calls TRBD2, which cannot be checked without DNA. This CDR3 region has 17 residues. Germline lookup yields CDR1 SGHAT and CDR2 FQNNGV. The CDR3 loop reads CASSEGTRISPRETQYF.

The rearrangement joins TRBV10-2 to TRBJ2-7; TCRdb names TRBD1, which stays unverified in the absence of DNA. The CDR3 is 14 amino acids. Germline V lookup: CDR1 WSHSY, CDR2 SAAADI. This CDR3 is CASNPRDRVDEQYF.

This chain links TRBV4-1 with TRBJ2-3; TCRdb reports TRBD2, a call that lacks DNA to check it against. This CDR3 has 17 residues. CDR1 is MGHRA, CDR2 YSYEKL, per germline. The CDR3 region is CASSQRFSGTRLDTQYF.

The chain recombines TRBV9 with TRBJ1-2; TCRdb designates TRBD1, a call that cannot be tested without DNA. CDR3 length: 13 residues. The germline gives CDR1 SGDLS, CDR2 YYNGEE. The CDR3: CASSVPGQYGYTF.

The chain links TRBV2 to TRBJ2-7; the D call of TRBD2 rests on TCRdb alone, since no DNA is present to check it. This CDR3 has 14 residues. The germline gives CDR1 SNHLY, CDR2 FYNNEI. The CDR3 here is CASSTSGGPYEQYF.

J is TRBJ2-2 and V is TRBV7-6; no DNA is available, so the TRBD2 call from TCRdb remains unchecked. This CDR3 has 12 residues. Germline assignment: CDR1 SGHVS and CDR2 FNYEAQ. CDR3 sequence reads: CASSSRVGELFF.

J is TRBJ2-3 and V is TRBV12-3 or TRBV12-4; TCRdb reports TRBD2, a call that lacks DNA to check it against. This CDR3 is built from 16 residues. The CDR3: CASSPSGRVETDTQYF.

The chain uses TRBV14 and TRBJ1-2. The CDR3 is made up of 14 amino acids. Germline CDR1 reads SGHDN; CDR2 reads FVKESK. CDR3 loop: CASSQGMVLYGYTF.